The subject of this entry is one TCR beta chain. Antigen unknown. Amplification used 60 Vbeta primers and 13 Jbeta primers. Libraries were prepared by immunoSEQ multiplex PCR; TCRdb keeps only in-frame clonotypes and omits some of them. The sample includes about 200,000 clones, 70% to 80% seen only once; the top ten take approximately 0.4%. CDR3 length equals 12 residues. In germline, CDR1 is SGHTA, CDR2 FQGNSA. The germline V and J ends were trimmed by 10 bases and 1 base, with 9 bases remaining between them. This sample stems from a study of cytomegalovirus exposure and HLA in healthy donors. Points from the study as a whole: Later analysis identified a missense DCLRE1C variant that was linked to TCR beta V- and J-gene trimming. A later analysis reportedly identified an Asian-associated ancestry cluster as carrying fewer N-insertions than the approximately 710-donor mean. A later analysis, which compared TCR beta chains of equal frequency, found the HLA-associated ones more clonally expanded.

The receptor's source is a male donor in good health and CMV-seropositive. The genes are TRBV7-2 and TRBJ2-3, with D unclear. The source material was PBMCs. CDR3 coding DNA: TGTGCCACTGGGCCTCGCACAGATACGCAGTATTTT. It codes for CATGPRTDTQYF.